The rows below give T cell receptor beta chains drawn from one sample of a study of blood T cell repertoires in COVID-19. Some clones are missing from TCRdb's copy, which holds only in-frame ones; the method was immunoSEQ multiplex PCR. The sample lists more than 450,000 clones, around 90% occurring once. The specimen was PBMCs or T cells enriched from blood (not recorded which). The source of these receptors is a woman aged 18-29 years who had recovered from COVID-19. The CDR3 runs from the conserved cysteine through the conserved F or W. The order of the fields is J gene, clone size, D gene, V gene, CDR3 DNA, CDR3 protein. A D gene is named only where the DNA matches it firmly. The size of a clone is reported for some rows only, either as once, few or many, or as a class for expanded clones.

J: TRBJ1-1
size: NA
D: NA
V: TRBV28
DNA: TGTGCCAGCAGTTACGGGGGAGGGACTGAAGCTTTCTTT
CDR3: CASSYGGGTEAFF

J: TRBJ1-1
size: NA
D: TRBD1
V: TRBV5-1
DNA: TGCGCCAGCAGCTTGGGTTTACAGACAGGGGGGAACACTGAAGCTTTCTTT
CDR3: CASSLGLQTGGNTEAFF

J: TRBJ1-5
size: NA
D: TRBD1
V: TRBV4-1
DNA: TGCGCCAGCAGCCCAGGACAGGGGTCCCCTCAGCCCCAGCATTTT
CDR3: CASSPGQGSPQPQHF

J: TRBJ1-1
size: NA
D: TRBD1
V: TRBV28
DNA: TGTGCCAGCGGCCCCGGGACAGGGAAATTACTGGACACTGAAGCTTTCTTT
CDR3: CASGPGTGKLLDTEAFF

J: TRBJ1-5
size: NA
D: NA
V: TRBV10-3
DNA: TGTGCCATCAGTGTGGGGCGGGATGAGCCGCAGCATTTT
CDR3: CAISVGRDEPQHF

J: TRBJ1-1
size: once
D: NA
V: TRBV5-1
DNA: TGCGCCAGCAGCTCCCTTGACAGATCTGACACTGAAGCTTTCTTT
CDR3: CASSSLDRSDTEAFF

J: TRBJ2-3
size: NA
D: NA
V: TRBV28
DNA: TGTGCCAGCAGTTTCTCAGGAGATACGCAGTATTTT
CDR3: CASSFSGDTQYF

J: TRBJ1-4
size: NA
D: TRBD1
V: TRBV5-1
DNA: TGCGCCAGCAGCCCTAGGACAGGGGGTGAAAAACTGTTTTTT
CDR3: CASSPRTGGEKLFF

J: TRBJ2-3
size: NA
D: NA
V: TRBV19
DNA: TGTGCCAGTACCCCAGGGTTCACAGATACGCAGTATTTT
CDR3: CASTPGFTDTQYF

J: TRBJ1-4
size: NA
D: NA
V: TRBV5-1
DNA: TGCGCCAGCAGCGAGCGGGGCCCTAATGAAAAACTGTTTTTT
CDR3: CASSERGPNEKLFF

J: TRBJ2-6
size: NA
D: NA
V: TRBV28
DNA: TGTGCCAGCACCGCTGGGGCCAACGTCCTGACTTTC
CDR3: CASTAGANVLTF

J: TRBJ1-2
size: NA
D: NA
V: TRBV5-4
DNA: TGTGCCAGCAGCTTGGCGAATAGGCAGGGGAGAGGTGGCTACACCTTC
CDR3: CASSLANRQGRGGYTF

J: TRBJ1-2
size: NA
D: NA
V: TRBV28
DNA: TGTGCCAGCAGTTTAGGAGAGTATGGCTACACCTTC
CDR3: CASSLGEYGYTF

J: TRBJ1-2
size: NA
D: NA
V: TRBV28
DNA: TGTGCCAGCAGTTTATCAACCGTCCCGAAATTACATACCTTC
CDR3: CASSLSTVPKLHTF

J: TRBJ2-1
size: once
D: NA
V: TRBV3-1/TRBV3-2
DNA: TGTGCCAGCAGCCAAGTGGCCGGGGTAGAAAATGAGCAGTTCTTC
CDR3: CASSQVAGVENEQFF

J: TRBJ2-7
size: NA
D: NA
V: TRBV30
DNA: TGTGCCTTGGGAACAGGAGACTGGTCCTACGAGCAGTACTTC
CDR3: CALGTGDWSYEQYF

J: TRBJ2-3
size: NA
D: TRBD2
V: TRBV5-4
DNA: TGTGCCAGCAGCTTTTCCGGGACTAGCGGGGGAGTGGGCACAGATACGCAGTATTTT
CDR3: CASSFSGTSGGVGTDTQYF

J: TRBJ2-3
size: NA
D: NA
V: TRBV19
DNA: TGTGCCAGTAGTATGCCCCAACTAACGCAGTATTTT
CDR3: CASSMPQLTQYF

J: TRBJ2-1
size: NA
D: TRBD2
V: TRBV5-1
DNA: TGCGCCAGCAGCGGGGGGATAGCGGGGTCGGGTGAGCAGTTCTTC
CDR3: CASSGGIAGSGEQFF

J: TRBJ2-3
size: NA
D: NA
V: TRBV3-1/TRBV3-2
DNA: TGTGCCAGCAGTCAAGGCGCAGATACGCAGTATTTT
CDR3: CASSQGADTQYF

J: TRBJ1-4
size: NA
D: NA
V: TRBV27
DNA: TGTGCCAGCAGGCCCTCCGTCTTAGGAGTCATTAATGAAAAACTGTTTTTT
CDR3: CASRPSVLGVINEKLFF